A selection of T cell receptor beta chains follows, all from one sample in a study of shared clonotypes between healthy human individuals. Assay used: immunoSEQ multiplex PCR; TCRdb lists only in-frame clones, some missing. The table records some 800,000 clones, 80% to 95% of them present only once. The sample comprised naive CD8+ T cells sorted from blood. Receptor source: a man aged 30 to 45 in good health. Both conserved end residues are part of each CDR3. D genes are given only for firm matches. Size values are once, few and many counts, or a class for expanded clones, and some rows have none.

-,-,TRBJ2-2,TRBV27,CASSFGGSGTGELFF,TGTGCCAGCAGTTTCGGGGGCAGCGGCACCGGGGAGCTGTTTTTT
-,-,TRBJ1-1,TRBV9,CASSGSEAFF,TGTGCCAGCAGCGGGAGCGAAGCTTTCTTT
TRBD2,once,TRBJ2-3,TRBV7-9,CASRLGVAGVADTQYF,TGTGCCAGCAGACTCGGGGTAGCGGGAGTGGCAGATACGCAGTATTTT
-,-,TRBJ2-3,TRBV28,CATSPTDTQYF,TGTGCCACTTCACCAACAGATACGCAGTATTTT
-,-,TRBJ2-3,TRBV27,CASSNRVTDTQYF,TGTGCCAGCTCGAACAGGGTAACAGATACGCAGTATTTT
-,-,TRBJ2-7,TRBV4-3,CASSQERSNLYEQYF,TGCGCCAGCAGCCAAGAGAGGTCAAATCTCTACGAGCAGTACTTC
-,-,TRBJ2-2,TRBV29-1,CSGSQSNTGELFF,TGCAGCGGGTCCCAGTCGAACACCGGGGAGCTGTTTTTT
-,-,TRBJ2-5,TRBV10-3,CAISESGETQYF,TGTGCCATCAGTGAGTCTGGGGAGACCCAGTACTTC
-,-,TRBJ1-2,TRBV4-1,CASSQDRAGEYYGYTF,TGCGCCAGCAGCCAAGATAGGGCAGGCGAGTACTATGGCTACACCTTC
TRBD1,-,TRBJ1-1,TRBV5-1,CASSLSIRGQGFGNTEAFF,TGCGCCAGCAGCTTGTCCATCCGCGGACAGGGATTTGGGAACACTGAAGCTTTCTTT
TRBD2,once,TRBJ2-2,TRBV11-2,CASSFGRSGSGELFF,TGTGCCAGCAGCTTCGGGAGGTCCGGGTCCGGGGAGCTGTTTTTT
-,once,TRBJ1-1,TRBV7-8,CASSNDPTEAFF,TGTGCCAGCAGCAACGACCCGACTGAAGCTTTCTTT
-,-,TRBJ2-2,TRBV10-3,CAISESGVLNTGELFF,TGTGCCATCAGTGAGTCCGGGGTCTTGAATACCGGGGAGCTGTTTTTT
-,-,TRBJ2-7,TRBV4-1,CASSPRTNPEQYF,TGCGCCAGCAGCCCCAGGACTAACCCGGAGCAGTACTTC
-,-,TRBJ2-5,TRBV7-9,CASSLGPGRTETQYF,TGTGCCAGCAGCTTAGGGCCAGGGAGGACGGAGACCCAGTACTTC
TRBD2,-,TRBJ2-1,TRBV19,CASSIRGLATLTDYNEQFF,TGTGCCAGTAGTATAAGAGGACTAGCTACTCTTACTGACTACAATGAGCAGTTCTTC